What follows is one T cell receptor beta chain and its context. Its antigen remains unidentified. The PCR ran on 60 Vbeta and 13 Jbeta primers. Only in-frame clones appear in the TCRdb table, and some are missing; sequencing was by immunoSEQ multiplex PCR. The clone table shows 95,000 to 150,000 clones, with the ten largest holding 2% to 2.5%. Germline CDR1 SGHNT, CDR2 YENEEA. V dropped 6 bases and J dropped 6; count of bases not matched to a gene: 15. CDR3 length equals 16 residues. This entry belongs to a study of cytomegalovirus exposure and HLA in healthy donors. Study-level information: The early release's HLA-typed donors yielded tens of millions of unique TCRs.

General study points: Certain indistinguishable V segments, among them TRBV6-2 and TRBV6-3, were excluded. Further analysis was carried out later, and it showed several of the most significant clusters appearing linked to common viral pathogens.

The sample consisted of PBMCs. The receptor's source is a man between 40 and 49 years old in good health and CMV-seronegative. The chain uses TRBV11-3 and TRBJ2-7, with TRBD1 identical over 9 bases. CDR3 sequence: CASSSNEGTGRREQYF. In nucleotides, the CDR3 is TGTGCCAGCAGTTCAAACGAGGGGACAGGGAGACGCGAGCAGTACTTC.